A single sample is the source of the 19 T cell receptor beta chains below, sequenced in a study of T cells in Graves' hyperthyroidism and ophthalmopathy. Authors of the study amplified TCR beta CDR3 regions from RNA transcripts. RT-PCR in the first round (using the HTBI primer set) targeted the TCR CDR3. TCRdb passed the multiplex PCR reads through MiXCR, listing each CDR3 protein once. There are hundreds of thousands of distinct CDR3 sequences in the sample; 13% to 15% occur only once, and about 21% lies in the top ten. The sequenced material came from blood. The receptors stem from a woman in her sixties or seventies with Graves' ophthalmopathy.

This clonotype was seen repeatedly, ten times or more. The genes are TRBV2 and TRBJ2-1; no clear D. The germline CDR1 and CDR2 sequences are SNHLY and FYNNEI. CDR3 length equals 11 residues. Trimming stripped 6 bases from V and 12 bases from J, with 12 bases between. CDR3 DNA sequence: TGTGCCAGCAGCCTAGGGATCCGGCAGTTCTTC. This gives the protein CASSLGIRQFF.

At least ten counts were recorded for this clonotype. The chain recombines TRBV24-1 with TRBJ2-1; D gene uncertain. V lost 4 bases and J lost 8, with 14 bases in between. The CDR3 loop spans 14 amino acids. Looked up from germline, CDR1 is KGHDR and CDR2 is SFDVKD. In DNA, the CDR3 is TGTGCCACCAGTGACCCGACACGGCTACATGAGCAGTTCTTC. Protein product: CATSDPTRLHEQFF.

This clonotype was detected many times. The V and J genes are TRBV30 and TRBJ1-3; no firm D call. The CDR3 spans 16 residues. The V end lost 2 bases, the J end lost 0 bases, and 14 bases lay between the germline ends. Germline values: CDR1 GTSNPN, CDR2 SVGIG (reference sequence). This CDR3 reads CAWSRAGQDSGNTIYF. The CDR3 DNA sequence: TGTGCCTGGAGTCGCGCCGGGCAGGACTCTGGAAACACCATATATTTT.

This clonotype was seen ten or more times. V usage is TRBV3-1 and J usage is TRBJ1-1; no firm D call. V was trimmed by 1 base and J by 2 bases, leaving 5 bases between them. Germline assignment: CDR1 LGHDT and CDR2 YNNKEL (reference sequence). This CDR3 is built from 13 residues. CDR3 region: CASSQGFNTEAFF. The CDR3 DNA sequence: TGTGCCAGCAGCCAAGGGTTCAACACTGAAGCTTTCTTT.

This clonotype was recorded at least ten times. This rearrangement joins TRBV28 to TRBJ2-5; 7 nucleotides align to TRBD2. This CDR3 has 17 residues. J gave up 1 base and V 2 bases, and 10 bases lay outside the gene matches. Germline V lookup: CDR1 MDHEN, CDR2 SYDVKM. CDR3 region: CASSLLRAGRPQETQYF. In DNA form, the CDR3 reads TGTGCCAGCAGTTTACTGAGAGCGGGACGGCCCCAAGAGACCCAGTACTTC.

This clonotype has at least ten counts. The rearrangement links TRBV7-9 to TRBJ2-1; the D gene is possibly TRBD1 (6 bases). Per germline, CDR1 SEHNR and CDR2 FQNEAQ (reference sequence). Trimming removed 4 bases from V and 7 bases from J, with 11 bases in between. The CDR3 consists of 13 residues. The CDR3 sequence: CASSSTGFNEQFF. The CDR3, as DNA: TGTGCCAGCAGCTCAACAGGGTTTAATGAGCAGTTCTTC.

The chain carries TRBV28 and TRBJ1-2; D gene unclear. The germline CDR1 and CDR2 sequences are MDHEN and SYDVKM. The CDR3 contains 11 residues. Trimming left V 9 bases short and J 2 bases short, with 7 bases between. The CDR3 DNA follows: TGTGCCAGTCGACGGAACTATGGCTACACCTTC. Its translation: CASRRNYGYTF.

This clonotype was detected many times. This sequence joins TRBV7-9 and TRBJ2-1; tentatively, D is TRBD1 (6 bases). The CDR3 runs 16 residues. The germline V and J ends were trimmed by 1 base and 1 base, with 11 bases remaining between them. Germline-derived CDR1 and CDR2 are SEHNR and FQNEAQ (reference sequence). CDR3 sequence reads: CASSLGIGGSYNEQFF. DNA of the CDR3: TGTGCCAGCAGCTTAGGAATAGGGGGTTCCTACAATGAGCAGTTCTTC.

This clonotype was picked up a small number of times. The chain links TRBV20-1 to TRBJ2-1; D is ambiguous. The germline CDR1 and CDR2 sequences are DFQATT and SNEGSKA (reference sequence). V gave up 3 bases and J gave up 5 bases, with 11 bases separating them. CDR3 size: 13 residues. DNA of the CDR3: TGCAGTGCTAGGGCCAACTGGGACAATGAGCAGTTCTTC. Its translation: CSARANWDNEQFF.

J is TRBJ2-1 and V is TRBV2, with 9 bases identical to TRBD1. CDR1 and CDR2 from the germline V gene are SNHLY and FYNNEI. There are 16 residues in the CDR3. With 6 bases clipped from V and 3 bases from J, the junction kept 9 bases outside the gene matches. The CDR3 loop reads CASSEQGAGVYNEQFF. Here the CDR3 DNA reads TGTGCCAGCAGCGAACAGGGGGCGGGAGTCTACAATGAGCAGTTCTTC. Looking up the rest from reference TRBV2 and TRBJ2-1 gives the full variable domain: EPEVTQTPSHQVTQMGQEVILRCVPISNHLYFYWYRQILGQKVEFLVSFYNNEISEKSEIFDDQFSVERPDGSNFTLKIRSTKLEDSAMYFCASSEQGAGVYNEQFFGPGTRLTVL.

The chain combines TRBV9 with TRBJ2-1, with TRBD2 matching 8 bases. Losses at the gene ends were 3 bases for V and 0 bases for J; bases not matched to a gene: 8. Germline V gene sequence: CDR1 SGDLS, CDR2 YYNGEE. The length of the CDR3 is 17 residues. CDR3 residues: CASSERTSLPSYNEQFF. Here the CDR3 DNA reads TGTGCCAGCAGCGAAAGGACTAGCCTTCCCTCCTACAATGAGCAGTTCTTC.

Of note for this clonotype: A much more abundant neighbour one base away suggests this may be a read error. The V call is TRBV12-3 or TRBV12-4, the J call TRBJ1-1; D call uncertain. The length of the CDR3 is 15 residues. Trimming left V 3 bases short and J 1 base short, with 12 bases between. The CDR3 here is CASSFRAMRNTEAFF. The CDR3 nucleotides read TGTGCCAGCAGTTTTAGGGCGATGAGGAACACTGAAGCTTTCTTT.

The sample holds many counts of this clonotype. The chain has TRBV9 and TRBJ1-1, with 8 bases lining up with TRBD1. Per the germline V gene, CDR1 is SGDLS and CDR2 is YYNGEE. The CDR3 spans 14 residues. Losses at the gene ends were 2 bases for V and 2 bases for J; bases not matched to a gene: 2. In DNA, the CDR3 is TGTGCCAGCAGCGTCCAGGGGGCCAACACTGAAGCTTTCTTT. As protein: CASSVQGANTEAFF.

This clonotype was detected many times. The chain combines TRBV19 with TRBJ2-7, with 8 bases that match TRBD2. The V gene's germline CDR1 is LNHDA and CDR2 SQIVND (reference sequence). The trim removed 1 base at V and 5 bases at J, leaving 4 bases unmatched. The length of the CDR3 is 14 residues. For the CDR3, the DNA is TGTGCCAGTAGTATAGCGGGAGGGCCTAACGAGCAGTACTTC. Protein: CASSIAGGPNEQYF. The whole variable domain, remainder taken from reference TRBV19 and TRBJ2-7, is DGGITQSPKYLFRKEGQNVTLSCEQNLNHDAMYWYRQDPGQGLRLIYYSQIVNDFQKGDIAEGYSVSREKKESFPLTVTSAQKNPTAFYLCASSIAGGPNEQYFGPGTRLTVT.

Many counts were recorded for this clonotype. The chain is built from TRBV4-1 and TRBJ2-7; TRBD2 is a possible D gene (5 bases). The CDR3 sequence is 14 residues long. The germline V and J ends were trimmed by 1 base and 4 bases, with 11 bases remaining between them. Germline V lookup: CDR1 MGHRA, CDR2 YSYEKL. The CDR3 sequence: CASSQVGVSYEQYF. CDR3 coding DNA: TGCGCCAGCAGCCAAGTGGGAGTATCGTACGAGCAGTACTTC.

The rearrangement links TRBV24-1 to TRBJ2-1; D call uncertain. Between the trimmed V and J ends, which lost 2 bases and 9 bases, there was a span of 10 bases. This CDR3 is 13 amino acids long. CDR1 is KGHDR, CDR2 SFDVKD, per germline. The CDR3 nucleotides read TGTGCCACCAGTGATTCGACAACGGTTGAGCAGTTCTTC. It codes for CATSDSTTVEQFF.

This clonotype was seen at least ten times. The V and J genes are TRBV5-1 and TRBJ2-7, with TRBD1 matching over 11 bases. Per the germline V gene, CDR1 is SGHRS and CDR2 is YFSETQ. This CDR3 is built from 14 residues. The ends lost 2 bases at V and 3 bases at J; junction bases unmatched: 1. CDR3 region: CASSFGTGGYEQYF. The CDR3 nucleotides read TGCGCCAGCAGCTTCGGGACAGGGGGCTACGAGCAGTACTTC.

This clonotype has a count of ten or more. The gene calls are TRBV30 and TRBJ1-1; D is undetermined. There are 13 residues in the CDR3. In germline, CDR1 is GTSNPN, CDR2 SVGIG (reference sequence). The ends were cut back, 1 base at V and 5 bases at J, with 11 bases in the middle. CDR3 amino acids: CAWSGQMGTEAFF. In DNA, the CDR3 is TGTGCCTGGAGTGGACAAATGGGTACTGAAGCTTTCTTT.

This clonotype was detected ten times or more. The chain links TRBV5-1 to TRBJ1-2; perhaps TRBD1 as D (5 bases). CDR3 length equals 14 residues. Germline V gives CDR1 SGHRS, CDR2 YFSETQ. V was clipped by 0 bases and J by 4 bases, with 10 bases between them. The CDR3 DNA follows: TGCGCCAGCAGCTTGGGGGGCATAAGCTATGGCTACACCTTC. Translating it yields CASSLGGISYGYTF. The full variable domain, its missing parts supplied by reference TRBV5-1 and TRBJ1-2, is KAGVTQTPRYLIKTRGQQVTLSCSPISGHRSVSWYQQTPGQGLQFLFEYFSETQRNKGNFPGRFSGRQFSNSRSEMNVSTLELGDSALYLCASSLGGISYGYTFGSGTRLTVV.